The TCR beta chain under discussion was sequenced for a study of graft-versus-host responses after intestinal transplantation. Study context: Each of the recipients got a multivisceral, liver-intestinal, or isolated intestinal transplant.

Assay: immunoSEQ multiplex PCR; the TCRdb copy retains only in-frame clones and omits some. Of about 14,000 clones listed, 70% to 85% were seen once; the top ten hold 3.5% to 4%. Intraepithelial and lamina propria lymphocytes were freed from processed graft tissue. V dropped 0 bases and J dropped 9 bases, with 19 bases sitting between them. Looked up from germline, CDR1 is SGDLS and CDR2 is YYNGEE. The CDR3 sequence is 16 residues long. This receptor was taken from a human patient who received an intestinal transplant, so some T cells may come from the graft donor. Here the sequenced sample was ileum tissue, taken roughly 26 days after intestinal transplant. The genes are TRBV9 and TRBJ2-1; D is possibly TRBD1 (6 bases). CDR3 sequence (DNA): TGTGCCAGCAGCGTAGGATTTCTGGACAGAGACGGTGAGCAGTTCTTC. This translates into CASSVGFLDRDGEQFF. Filled out from reference TRBV9 and TRBJ2-1, the complete variable domain reads DSGVTQTPKHLITATGQRVTLRCSPRSGDLSVYWYQQSLDQGLQFLIQYYNGEERAKGNILERFSAQQFPDLHSELNLSSLELGDSALYFCASSVGFLDRDGEQFFGPGTRLTVL.